This TCR beta chain was documented in a study of blood T cell repertoires in COVID-19. Study details: COVID-19 samples, acute and convalescent, were from the United States, Italy and Spain. In each case, the material was cDNA or gDNA derived from T cells, B-cell-depleted T cells, or PBMCs.

In the source study's methods: Reference gene primer amplification gave estimated nucleated cell counts. Sequencing was performed with immunoSEQ multiplex PCR; in TCRdb, only in-frame clones are kept and a portion is missing. D and trimming come from the DNA, and the V and J calls and clone size come from that table. The sample holds around 79,000 clones, around 89% seen once. Per the germline V gene, CDR1 is SGHRS and CDR2 is YFSETQ. J gave up 10 bases and V 1 base, and 4 bases lay outside the gene matches. The CDR3 is 13 residues long. This chain links TRBV5-1 with TRBJ2-1; 8 nucleotides line up with TRBD2. The sample consisted of peripheral blood. The TCR was taken from a man between 65 and 80 years old with active or convalescent COVID-19. The CDR3 coding sequence is TGCGCCAGCAGCTTGTTCCGGGAGGGAGAGCAGTTCTTC. Residues: CASSLFREGEQFF.